Listed below are T cell receptor beta chains from one sample, sequenced in a study of shared T cell receptors in the human thymus. Measured with immunoSEQ multiplex PCR; TCRdb has only the in-frame clones, and not every one. The sample has about 660,000 clones, approximately 87% seen once. This same sample was also part of a study on human thymus T cells.

The sequenced sample consisted of thymocytes. These receptors were taken from a boy less than two years old with a congenital heart defect. CDR3s include the opening cysteine and the closing phenylalanine or tryptophan. Fields, in order: J gene, V gene, clone size, D gene, CDR3 protein, CDR3 DNA. The D gene is left open where the match is weak. Size values are once, few and many counts, or a class for expanded clones, and some rows have none.

TRBJ2-1 TRBV28 . . CASSFDVYGPYNEQFF TGTGCCAGCAGTTTTGACGTTTATGGGCCGTACAATGAGCAGTTCTTC
TRBJ2-4 TRBV29-1 . TRBD1 CSVKGQGMEQYF TGCAGCGTCAAAGGACAGGGCATGGAGCAGTACTTC
TRBJ1-1 TRBV28 . TRBD1 CASSHPFRDRETEAFF TGTGCCAGCAGTCACCCTTTCCGGGACAGGGAAACTGAAGCTTTCTTT
TRBJ1-5 TRBV19 . . CASSFRHPGNQPQHF TGTGCCAGTAGTTTCCGACACCCTGGGAATCAGCCCCAGCATTTT
TRBJ2-2 TRBV28 . . CAIRSQGAGELFF TGTGCCATCCGATCACAGGGCGCCGGGGAGCTGTTTTTT
TRBJ1-1 TRBV27 . TRBD1 CASSRDRGVQAFF TGTGCCAGCAGTCGAGACAGGGGTGTTCAAGCTTTCTTT
TRBJ2-7 TRBV11-2 . TRBD2 CASSSGTSFYEQYF TGTGCCAGCAGCTCGGGGACTAGCTTCTACGAGCAGTACTTC
TRBJ1-5 TRBV6-1 few . CASSRDSNQPQHF TGTGCCAGCAGTCGGGATAGCAATCAGCCCCAGCATTTT
TRBJ2-2 TRBV19 . TRBD1 CASSRHRGREAGELFF TGTGCCAGTAGTAGGCACAGGGGGCGAGAAGCCGGGGAGCTGTTTTTT
TRBJ1-5 TRBV25-1 . . CASSESIEGQQHF TGTGCCAGCAGTGAATCCATAGAAGGACAGCAGCATTTT
TRBJ2-1 TRBV4-3 . TRBD2 CASSQDSLASGRARGSYNEQFF TGCGCCAGCAGCCAAGATTCGTTGGCTAGCGGGAGGGCCAGGGGCTCCTACAATGAGCAGTTCTTC
TRBJ2-3 TRBV7-9 . TRBD1 CASSLAETPGQGNVNTQYF TGTGCCAGCAGCTTAGCGGAAACTCCGGGACAGGGGAACGTAAATACGCAGTATTTT
TRBJ1-1 TRBV28 . . CASSLLATEAFF TGTGCCAGCAGTTTATTGGCCACTGAAGCTTTCTTT
TRBJ2-1 TRBV15 . . CATSSNPPRSYNEQFF TGTGCCACCAGCAGCAACCCCCCGAGGTCCTACAATGAGCAGTTCTTC
TRBJ1-6 TRBV18 . TRBD1 CASSPGTGSSPLHF TGTGCCAGCTCACCCGGGACAGGGAGTTCACCCCTCCACTTT
TRBJ2-3 TRBV7-9 . . CASSCIDTQYF TGTGCCAGCAGCTGTATAGATACGCAGTATTTT
TRBJ1-6 TRBV5-5 few . CASSPNFGQVQGFRSPLHF TGTGCCAGCAGCCCTAACTTTGGGCAAGTACAGGGATTTCGTTCACCCCTCCACTTT
TRBJ1-1 TRBV30 . . CAWSVLRRNWDTEAFF TGTGCCTGGAGTGTACTACGGCGGAATTGGGACACTGAAGCTTTCTTT
TRBJ2-7 TRBV4-1 . . CASSQEAHRDLYEQYF TGCGCCAGCAGCCAAGAGGCCCACAGGGACCTCTACGAGCAGTACTTC
TRBJ1-2 TRBV29-1 . TRBD1 CSATGQGGEIYGYTF TGCAGCGCCACCGGACAGGGTGGGGAGATCTATGGCTACACCTTC
TRBJ2-7 TRBV2 . . CASSETPVSDRPKSSYEQYF TGTGCCAGCAGTGAAACTCCCGTTTCCGACAGACCAAAAAGCTCCTACGAGCAGTACTTC
TRBJ1-4 TRBV9 . . CASSVDREATNEKLFF TGTGCCAGCAGCGTAGACAGGGAAGCAACTAATGAAAAACTGTTTTTT
TRBJ2-3 TRBV7-8 few TRBD2 CASSPRTSGRADTQYF TGTGCCAGCAGTCCTAGGACTAGCGGGAGGGCAGATACGCAGTATTTT
TRBJ2-7 TRBV2 . TRBD2 CASSDSGGAGGQYF TGTGCCAGCAGTGATAGCGGGGGAGCCGGGGGGCAGTACTTC
TRBJ2-1 TRBV5-1 . . CASTASGTLRPGEQFF TGCGCCAGCACGGCCAGTGGGACTTTAAGGCCCGGTGAGCAGTTCTTC
TRBJ1-1 TRBV28 . TRBD1 CASRGGAGTGDNTEAFF TGTGCCAGCAGGGGAGGGGCGGGGACAGGTGATAACACTGAAGCTTTCTTT
TRBJ1-1 TRBV7-9 . . CASSPRRTANTEAFF TGTGCCAGCAGCCCACGTCGGACAGCGAACACTGAAGCTTTCTTT
TRBJ2-3 TRBV28 once . CASSLKSRSDPTDTQYF TGTGCCAGCAGTTTAAAGTCGCGGAGTGATCCCACAGATACGCAGTATTTT
TRBJ2-5 TRBV7-2 . TRBD2 CASSLWLAGNGTQYF TGTGCCAGCAGCTTATGGCTAGCGGGGAATGGGACCCAGTACTTC
TRBJ2-4 TRBV7-4 . TRBD2 CASSLGLAGGWGKNIQYF TGTGCCAGCAGCTTAGGGCTAGCGGGGGGATGGGGCAAAAACATTCAGTACTTC
TRBJ1-5 TRBV28 . . CASSFPQTVYGQPQHF TGTGCCAGCAGTTTCCCTCAGACAGTTTACGGTCAGCCCCAGCATTTT
TRBJ1-2 TRBV27 . . CASSLSRQWHDGYTF TGTGCCAGCAGTTTATCGAGACAGTGGCACGATGGCTACACCTTC
TRBJ2-3 TRBV27 . TRBD2 CASSLWSGRVDTQYF TGTGCCAGCAGTTTATGGAGCGGGAGGGTAGATACGCAGTATTTT
TRBJ1-1 TRBV4-3 . . CASSHDRTNTEAFF TGCGCCAGCAGCCACGACAGAACGAACACTGAAGCTTTCTTT
TRBJ1-1 TRBV7-2 . . CASSLPGNTEAFF TGTGCCAGCAGCTTGCCAGGGAACACTGAAGCTTTCTTT
TRBJ2-3 TRBV7-8 . TRBD2 CASSFTTSASTDTQYF TGTGCCAGCAGCTTCACAACTAGCGCGAGCACAGATACGCAGTATTTT
TRBJ2-2 TRBV28 . TRBD1 CASSLSKTGEGTGELFF TGTGCCAGCAGTTTAAGCAAAACAGGGGAAGGGACCGGGGAGCTGTTTTTT
TRBJ2-7 TRBV19 . TRBD1 CASSTIRQGSYEQYF TGTGCCAGTAGTACTATAAGACAGGGATCCTACGAGCAGTACTTC
TRBJ2-2 TRBV2 . . CASSGGYYTGELFF TGTGCCAGCAGTGGGGGCTACTACACCGGGGAGCTGTTTTTT
TRBJ2-7 TRBV19 . . CASSIIKGAYEQYF TGTGCCAGTAGTATAATTAAGGGAGCCTACGAGCAGTACTTC
TRBJ1-1 TRBV6-6 few . CASSYSGGGTEAFF TGTGCCAGCAGTTACTCGGGCGGAGGCACTGAAGCTTTCTTT
TRBJ1-6 TRBV18 . . CASSPRRFNSPLHF TGTGCCAGCTCACCACGCAGGTTTAATTCACCCCTCCACTTT
TRBJ1-2 TRBV5-6 few . CASIRGGDYGYTF TGTGCCAGCATCCGGGGGGGGGACTATGGCTACACCTTC
TRBJ2-1 TRBV11-2 . TRBD2 CASSFSPTRLAGASNEQFF TGTGCCAGCAGCTTTAGCCCTACTCGGCTAGCGGGAGCGAGCAATGAGCAGTTCTTC
TRBJ2-2 TRBV6-5 few TRBD2 CASSGGPRIPGELFF TGTGCCAGCTCGGGGGGACCCCGTATACCCGGGGAGCTGTTTTTT
TRBJ1-1 TRBV5-1 . TRBD1 CASSLWIWDRVNTEAFF TGCGCCAGCAGCTTGTGGATTTGGGACAGGGTGAACACTGAAGCTTTCTTT
TRBJ1-5 TRBV7-2 . . CASSSTRGENQPQHF TGTGCCAGCAGCTCCACACGAGGAGAGAATCAGCCCCAGCATTTT
TRBJ1-3 TRBV23-1 . TRBD1 CASSQGGQGVGNTIYF TGCGCCAGCAGTCAAGGCGGACAGGGCGTTGGAAACACCATATATTTT
TRBJ2-7 TRBV19 . TRBD2 CASSTAGDSGGAQQYF TGTGCCAGTAGTACAGCCGGGGATAGCGGGGGGGCCCAGCAGTACTTC